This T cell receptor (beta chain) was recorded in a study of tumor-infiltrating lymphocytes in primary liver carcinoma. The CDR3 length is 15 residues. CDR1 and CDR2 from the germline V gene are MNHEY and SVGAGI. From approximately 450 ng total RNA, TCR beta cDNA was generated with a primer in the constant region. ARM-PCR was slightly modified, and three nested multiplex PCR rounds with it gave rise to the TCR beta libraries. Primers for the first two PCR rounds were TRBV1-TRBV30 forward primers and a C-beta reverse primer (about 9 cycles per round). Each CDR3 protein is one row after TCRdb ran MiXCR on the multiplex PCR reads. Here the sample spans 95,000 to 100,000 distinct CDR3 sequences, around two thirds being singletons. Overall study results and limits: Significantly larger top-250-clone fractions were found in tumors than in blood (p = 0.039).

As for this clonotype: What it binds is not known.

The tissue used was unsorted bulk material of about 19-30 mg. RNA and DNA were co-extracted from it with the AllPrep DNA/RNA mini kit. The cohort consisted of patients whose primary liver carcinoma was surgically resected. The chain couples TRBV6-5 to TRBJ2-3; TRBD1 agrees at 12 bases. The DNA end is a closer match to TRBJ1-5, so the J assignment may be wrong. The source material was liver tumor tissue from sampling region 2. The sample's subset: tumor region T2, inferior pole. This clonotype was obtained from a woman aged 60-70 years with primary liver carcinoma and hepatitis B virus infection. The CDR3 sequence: CASSFGTGGADTQHF. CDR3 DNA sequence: TGTGCCAGCAGCTTTGGGACAGGGGGCGCAGATACGCAGCATTTT.